What follows are 8 T cell receptor beta chains derived from one specimen sequenced in a study of blood T cell repertoires in COVID-19. The assay was immunoSEQ multiplex PCR, and TCRdb's table has in-frame clones only and misses some. The sample lists roughly 130,000 clones; almost 85% were seen once. Sample: PBMCs or T cells enriched from blood (not recorded which). All receptors derive from a man aged 40-50 years with acute COVID-19.

This sequence joins TRBV11-3 and TRBJ2-3; D call uncertain. Trimming cost V 5 bases and J 6 bases, with 12 bases left between them. This CDR3 comprises 13 residues. CDR1 and CDR2 from the germline V gene are SGHNT and YENEEA. Here the CDR3 reads CASSGEIGDTQYF. The CDR3 DNA follows: TGTGCCAGCAGCGGAGAGATTGGCGATACGCAGTATTTT.

The chain combines TRBV30 with TRBJ1-6, with TRBD1 identical over 7 bases. CDR1 is GTSNPN, CDR2 SVGIG, per germline (reference sequence). The V gene end was trimmed by 2 bases and the J gene end by 6 bases; junction bases not matched to a gene: 4. CDR3 length: 14 residues. CDR3 in DNA: TGTGCCTGGAGTTTGGGACAGCTTAATTCACCCCTCCACTTT. It is translated as CAWSLGQLNSPLHF. The variable domain in full, completed from reference TRBV30 and TRBJ1-6, reads SQTIHQWPATLVQPVGSPLSLECTVEGTSNPNLYWYRQAAGRGLQLLFYSVGIGQISSEVPQNLSASRPQDRQFILSSKKLLLSDSGFYLCAWSLGQLNSPLHFGNGTRLTVT.

This clone was seen more than once but under ten times. This chain joins TRBV7-6 and TRBJ2-1; weak D call: TRBD1 (5 bases). This CDR3 is 13 amino acids long. Germline CDR1 SGHVS, CDR2 FNYEAQ. V lost 1 base to trimming and J lost 12 bases, with 13 bases between them. The CDR3 sequence is CASSLEAGRGQFF. The CDR3 coding sequence is TGTGCCAGCAGCTTAGAAGCCGGAAGGGGGCAGTTCTTC.

V usage is TRBV11-3 and J usage is TRBJ2-3, with 8 bases aligning to TRBD2. V was clipped by 1 base and J by 2 bases; unmatched bases: 5. Germline-derived CDR1 and CDR2 are SGHNT and YENEEA. The CDR3 spans 16 residues. CDR3 sequence (DNA): TGTGCCAGCAGCTTAGGAGTTAGCGGGACCACAGATACGCAGTATTTT. Its protein is CASSLGVSGTTDTQYF. Full variable domain (outside the CDR3, taken from reference TRBV11-3 and TRBJ2-3): EAGVVQSPRYKIIEKKQPVAFWCNPISGHNTLYWYLQNLGQGPELLIRYENEEAVDDSQLPKDRFSAERLKGVDSTLKIQPAELGDSAVYLCASSLGVSGTTDTQYFGPGTRLTVL.

This chain joins TRBV7-9 and TRBJ1-4; D is undetermined. The V gene's germline CDR1 is SEHNR and CDR2 FQNEAQ (reference sequence). The V and J ends lost 3 bases and 0 bases respectively, with 5 bases between them. This CDR3 comprises 14 residues. The CDR3 loop is CASSFLSTNEKLFF. CDR3 in DNA: TGTGCCAGCAGCTTTTTATCAACTAATGAAAAACTGTTTTTT. Full variable domain (missing parts from reference TRBV7-9 and TRBJ1-4): DTGVSQNPRHKITKRGQNVTFRCDPISEHNRLYWYRQTLGQGPEFLTYFQNEAQLEKSRLLSDRFSAERPKGSFSTLEIQRTEQGDSAMYLCASSFLSTNEKLFFGSGTQLSVL.

The chain links TRBV19 to TRBJ2-1; TRBD2 aligns across 11 bases. The CDR3 contains 16 residues. After removal of 4 bases from V and 8 bases from J, the junction contained 10 bases not matched to a gene. Germline assignment: CDR1 LNHDA and CDR2 SQIVND (reference sequence). The chain's CDR3 is CASSKLAGASNDEQFF. The CDR3, as DNA: TGTGCCAGTAGTAAACTAGCGGGAGCCTCCAACGATGAGCAGTTCTTC.

This chain uses TRBV19 with TRBJ2-7, with 12 bases fitting TRBD1. The V and J ends lost 9 bases and 7 bases, in that order; junction bases with no gene match: 7. The CDR3 contains 13 residues. Germline-derived CDR1 and CDR2 are LNHDA and SQIVND (reference sequence). CDR3 in amino acids: CASSGTGGYEQYF. DNA of the CDR3: TGTGCCAGCTCCGGGACAGGGGGCTATGAGCAGTACTTC.

The CDR3 nucleotides are TGTGCCAGCAGTCCGGGTGGGGGGAACAATCAGCCCCAGCATTTT. Translating it yields CASSPGGGNNQPQHF. The chain is built from TRBV28 and TRBJ1-5; D is perhaps TRBD1 (5 bases). The ends were cut back, 5 bases at V and 3 bases at J, with 14 bases in the middle. Germline V lookup: CDR1 MDHEN, CDR2 SYDVKM. The CDR3 length is 15 residues.